Sequencing of this T cell receptor (beta chain) was carried out in a study of blood T cell repertoires in COVID-19. This CDR3 comprises 15 residues. The germline V and J ends were trimmed by 6 bases and 6 bases, with 17 bases remaining between them. Germline V gene data show CDR1 as SGHVS and CDR2 as FQNEAQ. Per the authors' pipeline: Reference gene primer amplification gave nucleated cell count estimates. This table comes from immunoSEQ multiplex PCR, and its TCRdb copy is limited to in-frame clones, with some not included. The DNA was the basis for D and trimming; V, J and clone size are from that table. The sample carries roughly 250,000 clones, roughly 87% recorded once. This clone came up once. Enrollees, about 18 to 90 years old, lived in approximately 25 US areas. Clinical histories supplied by participants themselves formed the basis of cohort assignment.

The sequence was collected from a woman aged 25 to 39 with acute COVID-19. This sequence joins TRBV7-8 and TRBJ2-2; D uncertain. Sequencing was carried out using PBMCs or T cells enriched from blood (not recorded which). This CDR3 reads CASSGGGIVAGELFF. CDR3 nucleotide sequence: TGTGCCAGCAGTGGTGGCGGAATAGTAGCCGGGGAGCTGTTTTTT. The variable domain in full, completed from reference TRBV7-8 and TRBJ2-2, reads GAGVSQSPRYKVAKRGQDVALRCDPISGHVSLFWYQQALGQGPEFLTYFQNEAQLDKSGLPSDRFFAERPEGSVSTLKIQRTQQEDSAVYLCASSGGGIVAGELFFGEGSRLTVL.